The 30 T cell receptor beta chains presented below share a single source sample, sequenced in a study of cytomegalovirus exposure and HLA in healthy donors. Profiled with immunoSEQ multiplex PCR; TCRdb holds only in-frame clones, not every one. The sample holds more than 150,000 clones, 88% seen once. Sample: PBMCs. The source is a man in his late teens or twenties in good health and CMV-seronegative.

The chain's CDR3 is CASSITLAEQTQYF. The CDR3 DNA sequence: TGTGCCAGCAGCATCACGCTAGCAGAACAGACCCAGTACTTC. This sequence joins TRBV11-2 and TRBJ2-5; maybe TRBD2 (5 bases). CDR3 size: 14 residues. Trimming took 5 bases from V and 6 from J, leaving 16 bases between them. The V gene's germline CDR1 is SGHAT and CDR2 FQNNGV.

This clone was detected once. The J gene is TRBJ1-1, the V gene TRBV5-1; possibly TRBD1 for D (5 bases). The ends were cut back, 2 bases at V and 2 bases at J, with 13 bases in the middle. Germline values: CDR1 SGHRS, CDR2 YFSETQ. The CDR3 runs to 15 residues. CDR3 bases: TGCGCCAGCAGCTTATTGGGGGGTTCCAACACTGAAGCTTTCTTT. Translated, it gives CASSLLGGSNTEAFF.

The V and J genes are TRBV21-1 and TRBJ2-2; whether TRBD2, the table's D call, matches the DNA was not checked. TRBV21-1 is assigned pseudogene status. The CDR3 has 19 amino acids. CDR3 sequence (DNA): TGTGCCAGCAGCATAGGGGCCCTTAATAGCGGGGCTAACACCGGGGAGCTGTTTTTT. This translates into CASSIGALNSGANTGELFF.

The chain recombines TRBV11-2 with TRBJ1-1; the D gene is possibly TRBD1 (5 bases). The CDR3 runs to 12 residues. V was cut by 5 bases and J by 6 bases, with 10 bases left in between. CDR1 and CDR2 from the germline V gene are SGHAT and FQNNGV. The CDR3 reads CASSLTRAEAFF. In nucleotides, the CDR3 is TGTGCCAGCAGCCTAACCAGGGCTGAAGCTTTCTTT.

The chain links TRBV10-1 to TRBJ1-3; TRBD1 might be the D (5 bases). The CDR3 consists of 14 residues. Germline CDR1 reads WNHNN; CDR2 reads SYGVQD (reference sequence). Trimming removed 2 bases at V and 3 bases at J, with 8 bases between. The CDR3 coding sequence is TGCGCCAGCAGTGAGGCCAGGGATGGAAACACCATATATTTT. Translated: CASSEARDGNTIYF.

The rearrangement joins TRBV5-1 to TRBJ2-1, with 8 bases that match TRBD2. The CDR3 spans 17 residues. V was clipped by 1 base and J by 5 bases; unmatched bases: 11. The V gene's germline CDR1 is SGHRS and CDR2 YFSETQ. The CDR3 spells CASSLISTGLADNEQFF. The CDR3, as DNA: TGCGCCAGCAGCTTGATCTCGACCGGACTAGCAGACAATGAGCAGTTCTTC.

In regard to this clone: The junction departs from the called germline gene at one end, perhaps through a read error. The chain has TRBV28 and TRBJ2-1; TRBD1 agrees at 8 bases. This CDR3 has 12 residues. In germline, CDR1 is MDHEN, CDR2 SYDVKM. CDR3 loop: CASSLWPQGEVF. CDR3 nucleotide sequence: TGTGCCAGCAGTTTATGGCCACAGGGGGAAGTCTTC. Supplemented by reference TRBV28 and TRBJ2-1, the full variable domain reads DVKVTQSSRYLVKRTGEKVFLECVQDMDHENMFWYRQDPGLGLRLIYFSYDVKMKEKGDIPEGYSVSREKKERFSLILESASTNQTSMYLCASSLWPQGEVFGPGTRLTVL.

This rearrangement joins TRBV6-1 to TRBJ1-1; D unresolved. The V end lost 2 bases, the J end lost 4 bases, and 32 bases lay between the germline ends. Germline CDR1 MNHNS, CDR2 SASEGT. The CDR3 is 21 amino acids. CDR3 sequence: CASSEKRGSIVSAASGTEAFF. CDR3 nucleotide sequence: TGTGCCAGCAGTGAAAAACGTGGAAGTATCGTTTCTGCGGCATCGGGCACTGAAGCTTTCTTT.

J is TRBJ2-2 and V is TRBV7-9; 12 nucleotides align to TRBD1. J gave up 4 bases and V 4 bases, and 4 bases lay outside the gene matches. The CDR3 contains 16 residues. The germline V gene encodes CDR1 SEHNR and CDR2 FQNEAQ (reference sequence). The CDR3 sequence is CASSWGTGGTTGELFF. CDR3 bases: TGTGCCAGCAGCTGGGGGACAGGGGGCACCACCGGGGAGCTGTTTTTT.

The V call is TRBV29-1, the J call TRBJ1-2; D is ambiguous. This CDR3 region has 10 residues. Germline values: CDR1 SQVTM, CDR2 ANQGSEA. V gave up 1 base and J gave up 10 bases, with 7 bases separating them. CDR3 coding DNA: TGCAGCGTTGAAGGTCTAGACTACACCTTC. Its protein is CSVEGLDYTF.

The J gene is TRBJ1-2, the V gene TRBV29-1; 7 positions agree with TRBD1. V gave up 3 bases and J gave up 3 bases; unmatched junction bases: 13. The CDR3 contains 16 residues. Germline V lookup: CDR1 SQVTM, CDR2 ANQGSEA. CDR3 residues: CSVDHRGQSTDYGYTF. The CDR3 coding sequence is TGCAGCGTTGATCACAGGGGTCAGTCAACTGACTATGGCTACACCTTC.

Points on this clone: The junction and the germline gene differ at one end; a read error may be behind it. V usage is TRBV6-1 and J usage is TRBJ2-1; D remains unclear. This CDR3 has 15 amino acids. Per germline, CDR1 MNHNS and CDR2 SASEGT. CDR3 DNA: TGTGCCAGCAGTGAAGTTATAAGATCCTACAGTGAGCAGTTCTTC. Translation: CASSEVIRSYSEQFF.

Only one count was recorded for this clone. The chain joins TRBV5-1 to TRBJ1-2; tentatively, D is TRBD1 (5 bases). This CDR3 region has 14 residues. CDR1 SGHRS and CDR2 YFSETQ come from the germline V gene. The ends were cut back, 7 bases at V and 2 bases at J, with 15 bases in the middle. This CDR3 reads CASGPTGVNYGYTF. In DNA form, the CDR3 reads TGCGCCAGCGGCCCCACAGGCGTAAACTATGGCTACACCTTC.

The chain uses TRBV18 and TRBJ1-2; tentative D call: TRBD1 (5 bases). Trimming removed 4 bases from V and 2 bases from J, with 29 bases in between. This CDR3 has 20 residues. CDR1 and CDR2 (germline): KGHSH, LQKENI. This CDR3 reads CASSRRHKMTQEGPNYGYTF. The CDR3 nucleotides are TGTGCCAGCTCACGCCGGCATAAGATGACGCAGGAGGGACCAAACTATGGCTACACCTTC.

The chain's CDR3 is CASSSRTGGSVGANVLTF. In nucleotides, the CDR3 is TGTGCCAGCAGCTCCCGGACAGGGGGCTCAGTTGGGGCCAACGTCCTGACTTTC. The gene calls are TRBV11-2 and TRBJ2-6; 11 bases line up with TRBD1. Germline-derived CDR1 and CDR2 are SGHAT and FQNNGV. J lost 3 bases, V lost 4 bases, and 8 bases had no gene match. This CDR3 has 18 amino acids.

The rearrangement links TRBV27 to TRBJ2-3; the D gene is possibly TRBD1 (5 bases). The germline V gene encodes CDR1 MNHEY and CDR2 SMNVEV (reference sequence). V was trimmed by 4 bases and J by 1 base, leaving 9 bases between them. The CDR3 loop spans 14 amino acids. CDR3 amino acids: CASSWGGRTDTQYF. The CDR3 nucleotides read TGTGCCAGCAGTTGGGGCGGACGCACAGATACGCAGTATTTT.

V usage is TRBV21-1 and J usage is TRBJ2-7; TRBD1 was called by the table and not checked on the DNA. TRBV21-1 is a listed pseudogene. The CDR3 totals 15 residues. CDR3 coding DNA: TGTGCCAGCAGCAAAGTTCGCAGGTTCGAATACGAGCAGTACTTC. As protein: CASSKVRRFEYEQYF.

V gene TRBV29-1 combines with J gene TRBJ2-5; possible D gene TRBD1, 5 bases. V gave up 0 bases and J gave up 1 base, with 6 bases separating them. CDR3 length: 13 amino acids. CDR1 is SQVTM and CDR2 is ANQGSEA in the germline V gene. For the CDR3, the DNA is TGCAGCGTTGAAGACAGGGCCCAAGAGACCCAGTACTTC. Translation: CSVEDRAQETQYF. The full variable domain, in which reference TRBV29-1 and TRBJ2-5 provide the parts outside the CDR3, is SAVISQKPSRDICQRGTSLTIQCQVDSQVTMMFWYRQQPGQSLTLIATANQGSEATYESGFVIDKFPISRPNLTFSTLTVSNMSPEDSSIYLCSVEDRAQETQYFGPGTRLLVL.

The chain is built from TRBV2 and TRBJ2-1; 9 positions match TRBD2. CDR3 length: 15 residues. The V gene's germline CDR1 is SNHLY and CDR2 FYNNEI. V was pared by 4 bases and J by 3 bases, with 4 bases of the junction left unmatched. Here the CDR3 reads CASSGGLAGYNEQFF. CDR3 coding DNA: TGTGCCAGCAGTGGGGGACTAGCAGGCTACAATGAGCAGTTCTTC.

The chain couples TRBV25-1 to TRBJ2-7; 7 bases agree with TRBD1. The germline V gene encodes CDR1 MGHDK and CDR2 SYGVNS. The trim removed 4 bases at V and 6 bases at J, leaving 15 bases unmatched. The CDR3 spans 16 residues. For the CDR3, the DNA is TGTGCCAGCAGTGGATCACTAGGGGGCTCCGACGTCGAGCAGTACTTC. Encoded protein: CASSGSLGGSDVEQYF.

J is TRBJ1-4 and V is TRBV25-1; unclear D gene. CDR1 is MGHDK and CDR2 is SYGVNS in the germline V gene. Trimming removed 1 base at V and 0 bases at J, with 6 bases between. The CDR3 spans 15 residues. In nucleotides, the CDR3 is TGTGCCAGCAGTGAATGGAGGGCAACTAATGAAAAACTGTTTTTT. Its protein product is CASSEWRATNEKLFF.

The J gene is TRBJ2-1, the V gene TRBV9, with D possibly TRBD2 on 5 matching bases. The CDR3 contains 13 residues. The germline V gene has CDR1 SGDLS and CDR2 YYNGEE. Deletions cut 4 bases from V and 6 bases from J, with 11 bases between. CDR3 DNA sequence: TGTGCCAGCAGCCCCGACTATGGCAATGAGCAGTTCTTC. This sequence encodes CASSPDYGNEQFF.

This clone came up once. The rearrangement links TRBV27 to TRBJ2-3; 7 nucleotides align to TRBD2. The V gene's germline CDR1 is MNHEY and CDR2 SMNVEV (reference sequence). The V segment lost 2 bases and the J segment 3 bases; nucleotides outside the gene matches: 2. The CDR3 runs to 14 residues. CDR3 protein: CASSLGTTTDTQYF. The DNA of the CDR3 is TGTGCCAGCAGTTTAGGGACTACGACAGATACGCAGTATTTT.

This clone was seen a handful of times. V and J are TRBV28 and TRBJ2-7; 8 nucleotides align to TRBD2. CDR3 length: 14 amino acids. Germline CDR1 is MDHEN and CDR2 is SYDVKM. V dropped 2 bases and J dropped 0; count of bases not matched to a gene: 0. The DNA of the CDR3 is TGTGCCAGCAGTTTAACTAGCGGCTCCTACGAGCAGTACTTC. It specifies CASSLTSGSYEQYF.

This rearrangement joins TRBV23-1 to TRBJ2-1, with TRBD1 matching over 8 bases. TRBV23-1 is classed as an ORF, of uncertain function. CDR3 size: 15 residues. Trimming at V came to 11 bases and at J to 1 base, leaving 10 bases not matched to a gene. Written as DNA, the CDR3 is TGCGCCGCCTACTTCGGACAGGGTTCCTACAATGAGCAGTTCTTC. It encodes CAAYFGQGSYNEQFF.

V and J are TRBV10-3 and TRBJ1-2, with 8 bases lining up with TRBD1. Looked up from germline, CDR1 is ENHRY and CDR2 is SYGVKD. Germline trimming cut 5 bases from V and 3 bases from J; bases unmatched to any gene: 8. CDR3 length: 15 residues. CDR3 nucleotide sequence: TGTGCCATCAGTTCGGACAGGGCCTATCACTATGGCTACACCTTC. As protein: CAISSDRAYHYGYTF.

V is TRBV5-6 and J is TRBJ1-1; the D is unclear. Germline loops: CDR1 SGHDT, CDR2 YYEEEE. Trimming shortened V by 4 bases and J by 0 bases, and 13 bases separated the two germline ends. The CDR3 runs to 15 residues. The CDR3 here is CASSGRQPMNTEAFF. CDR3 bases: TGTGCCAGCAGCGGAAGACAACCTATGAACACTGAAGCTTTCTTT.

The chain combines TRBV28 with TRBJ2-7; a weak D match, TRBD1 (6 bases). V was pared by 6 bases and J by 12 bases, with 21 bases between. Per the germline V gene, CDR1 is MDHEN and CDR2 is SYDVKM. There are 13 residues in the CDR3. CDR3 protein: CASRTLLAGTPYF. CDR3 DNA: TGTGCCAGCAGGACCCTATTAGCCGGGACACCGTACTTC.

The rearrangement uses TRBV6-1 and TRBJ2-2; 9 bases line up with TRBD1. The CDR3 loop spans 18 amino acids. Germline-derived CDR1 and CDR2 are MNHNS and SASEGT. Trimming removed 4 bases from V and 1 base from J; junction bases left unmatched: 10. The CDR3 loop reads CASSVRDRAEGNTGELFF. The CDR3 DNA reads TGTGCCAGCAGTGTACGGGACAGGGCCGAAGGGAACACCGGGGAGCTGTTTTTT.

CDR3 amino acids: CASSQGSGGAIGETQYF. CDR3 in DNA: TGCGCCAGCAGCCAAGGAAGCGGGGGGGCAATCGGAGAGACCCAGTACTTC. The chain combines TRBV4-1 with TRBJ2-5, with 10 bases identical to TRBD2. This CDR3 comprises 17 residues. In germline, CDR1 is MGHRA, CDR2 YSYEKL. J was trimmed by 4 bases and V by 1 base; bases with no gene match: 9.